This T cell receptor (beta chain) was captured by sequencing in a study of T-cell reconstitution after alpha-beta-depleted transplantation in children. Regarding the study as a whole: Expanded clones from the graft, numbering several hundred, reportedly supplied alpha-beta T cells about two months after transplant. Surviving recipient T cells and thymic progenitors produced the high day-60 TCRbeta diversity seen in some patients.

This clonotype was counted only a few times. Its antigen is currently unknown. Unique molecular identifiers were incorporated during preparation of the TCRbeta library. Each CDR3 protein gets one entry after TCRdb re-called the PCR reads with MiXCR. The data show 75,000 to 80,000 distinct CDR3 sequences, 15% to 20% seen once. The CDR3 spans 18 residues. V dropped 2 bases and J dropped 9; count of bases not matched to a gene: 14. The TCR sequence derives from a male patient aged 2-15 years who had a stem cell transplant for acute lymphoblastic leukemia, so the T cells may come from the graft donor. The gene calls are TRBV12-3 or TRBV12-4 and TRBJ2-1; 12 nucleotides match TRBD2. Here the sequenced sample was PBMCs, mostly from graft donor cells, taken 360 days after TCRalphabeta/CD19-depleted stem cell transplant. The CDR3 DNA sequence: TGTGCCAGCAGTTTATTGGCTAGCGGGAGGGCCAAGGCCGGTGAGCAGTTCTTC. Translating it yields CASSLLASGRAKAGEQFF.